These T cell receptor beta chains were read from a single sample in a study of regulatory T cells in long-lasting Graves disease. MiXCR, applied by TCRdb to the multiplex PCR reads, yields one record per CDR3 protein. The table shows 400,000 to 500,000 distinct CDR3 sequences, with 21% occurring only once. Sequencing was performed on peripheral blood mononuclear cells (PBMCs), taken when the disease was refractory, from a patient treated with antithyroid drugs. The receptors originated from a female donor with Graves disease. CDR3s include the opening cysteine and the closing phenylalanine or tryptophan. The order of the fields is D gene, clone size, V gene, J gene, CDR3 DNA, CDR3 protein. The D gene is left open where the match is weak. Clone size is not always given. Where it is, it says once, few, many or a class for expanded clones.

>.|.|TRBV9|TRBJ2-4
.
CASSVGSGASYIQHF
>.|.|TRBV9|TRBJ1-2
TGTGCCAGCAGCGTAGCAAGGACGGCCAGGGACCCCGGCTACACCTTC
CASSVARTARDPGYTF
>.|.|TRBV25-1|TRBJ2-1
TGTGCCAGCAGGGACCAGGGCTACAATGAGCAGTTCTTC
CASRDQGYNEQFF
>TRBD2|many|TRBV20-1|TRBJ2-5
TGCAGTGCCATCATCGGGGGAGGGGAAGGAGAGACCCAGTACTTC
CSAIIGGGEGETQYF
>.|.|TRBV6-2/TRBV6-3|TRBJ2-1
TGTGCCAGCAGCTTGGGACCCGCAGGCAATGAGCAGTTCTTC
CASSLGPAGNEQFF
>TRBD2|many|TRBV20-1|TRBJ2-7
TGCAGTGCTAGCAATCAGCGGGAGCGATCCTCCGCCGAGCAGTACTTC
CSASNQRERSSAEQYF
>.|many|TRBV6-1|TRBJ2-7
TGTGCCAGCAGGATCGGCGGATATTACGAGCAGTACTTC
CASRIGGYYEQYF
>.|many|TRBV20-1|TRBJ1-4
TGCAGTGCTATCGGGGAGGATTTGGAAAAACTGTTTTTT
CSAIGEDLEKLFF
>.|.|TRBV12-3/TRBV12-4|TRBJ1-5
TGTGCCAGCAGTCCCCCCACCCGGGCTGGTAATCAGCCCCAGCATTTT
CASSPPTRAGNQPQHF
>.|many|TRBV6-2/TRBV6-3|TRBJ1-1
TGTGCCAGCAGGGGCGGAAGGAACACTGAAGCTTTCTTT
CASRGGRNTEAFF
>TRBD1|.|TRBV28|TRBJ1-2
TGTGCCAGCAGAGTTTCCGGGACAGGATCCATCTATGGCTACACCTTC
CASRVSGTGSIYGYTF
>TRBD2|.|TRBV29-1|TRBJ2-3
TGCAGCGTTGAGCTAGCGGACAGCACAGATACGCAGTATTTT
CSVELADSTDTQYF
>TRBD1|many|TRBV12-3/TRBV12-4|TRBJ2-5
TGTGCCAGCAGCCGCTCGGACAGGGGGCCGGAGGAGACCCAGTACTTC
CASSRSDRGPEETQYF
>TRBD2|many|TRBV19|TRBJ2-5
TGTGCCAGTAGTCCCAGCGGGGAAGGCACCCAGTACTTC
CASSPSGEGTQYF
>TRBD2|many|TRBV15|TRBJ2-7
TGTGCCACCAGCAGAGGCGGGAGCTATAGCGAGCAGTACTTC
CATSRGGSYSEQYF
>.|many|TRBV7-2|TRBJ2-5
TGTGCCAGCAGCTATGCCGCAGGGCGAGAGACCCAGTACTTC
CASSYAAGRETQYF
>.|.|TRBV20-1|TRBJ2-2
TGCAGTGCTAGAGGGGACATTAAAGGGGAGCTGTTTTTT
CSARGDIKGELFF
>TRBD2|many|TRBV2|TRBJ2-1
TGTGCCCTCAACGCGAAGACTAGCGGGGCCTACAATGAGCAGTTCTTC
CALNAKTSGAYNEQFF
>.|few|TRBV20-1|TRBJ2-5
TGCAGTGCTAAAGAGCGGTCCCCTGCCCCCCAAGAGACCCAGTACTTC
CSAKERSPAPQETQYF
>TRBD1|many|TRBV11-3|TRBJ2-4
TGTGCCAGCGGACCGGGACAGGGGGCGGACATTCAGTACTTC
CASGPGQGADIQYF
>.|few|TRBV7-9|TRBJ2-2
TGTGCCAGCAGCTTAAATACGAACACCGGGGAGCTGTTTTTT
CASSLNTNTGELFF
>TRBD2|many|TRBV2|TRBJ2-7
TGTGCCAGCAGTGGGATTAGCGGGAGGCCCCTCTCCTACGAGCAGTACTTC
CASSGISGRPLSYEQYF
>TRBD2|few|TRBV20-1|TRBJ2-7
TGCAGTGCAGAACTACTAGCGGGAGGGGACGAGCAGTACTTC
CSAELLAGGDEQYF
>TRBD1|many|TRBV5-1|TRBJ1-4
TGCGCCAGCAGCATCCCGGGACAGGGTGAAAAACTGTTTTTT
CASSIPGQGEKLFF
>.|many|TRBV2|TRBJ2-7
TGTGCCAGCAGTGAAGCGGGACACTACGAGCAGTACTTC
CASSEAGHYEQYF
>.|.|TRBV29-1|TRBJ2-1
TGCAGCGTTACGGGCTTAAACTACAATGAGCAGTTCTTC
CSVTGLNYNEQFF
>.|.|TRBV7-9|TRBJ1-4
TGTGCCAGCAGCTTCCTCGGGGAAAAACTGTTTTTT
CASSFLGEKLFF
>TRBD1|many|TRBV11-2|TRBJ2-7
TGTGCCAGCAGCTTAGGGGACAGACTATACGAGCAGTACTTC
CASSLGDRLYEQYF
>.|few|TRBV5-1|TRBJ1-4
TGTGCCAGCAGCTTGGACTGGAGACAACCTTTAACTAATGAAAAACTGTTTTTT
CASSLDWRQPLTNEKLFF
>.|few|TRBV5-1|TRBJ2-7
TGCGCCAGCGGTCAGGGGAGCGATCACTACGAGCAGTACTTC
CASGQGSDHYEQYF
>.|many|TRBV2|TRBJ1-1
TGTGCCAGCAGTGAAGTGAAACAGGGTAAGAACACTGAAGCTTTCTTT
CASSEVKQGKNTEAFF
>.|many|TRBV28|TRBJ2-7
TGTGCCAGCAGTTCCACCACAGCCTCCTACGAGCAGTACTTC
CASSSTTASYEQYF
>TRBD2|many|TRBV12-3/TRBV12-4|TRBJ2-7
TGTGCCAGCAGCCGGACTAGCGGGGGCTACGAGCAGTACTTC
CASSRTSGGYEQYF
>.|many|TRBV12-3/TRBV12-4|TRBJ2-7
TGTGCCAGCAGCAAAGCTAGAAACTACGAGCAGTACTTC
CASSKARNYEQYF
>.|many|TRBV5-5|TRBJ1-4
TGTGCCAGCAGCTCGACAGGAAATGAAAAACTGTTTTTT
CASSSTGNEKLFF
>.|many|TRBV28|TRBJ2-7
TGTGCCAGCAGTTCCCAGAACTCCTACGAGCAGTACTTC
CASSSQNSYEQYF
>.|many|TRBV18|TRBJ1-2
TGTGCCAGCTCAGCGGCGGGGACCGCCGTGCTCTATGGCTACACCTTC
CASSAAGTAVLYGYTF